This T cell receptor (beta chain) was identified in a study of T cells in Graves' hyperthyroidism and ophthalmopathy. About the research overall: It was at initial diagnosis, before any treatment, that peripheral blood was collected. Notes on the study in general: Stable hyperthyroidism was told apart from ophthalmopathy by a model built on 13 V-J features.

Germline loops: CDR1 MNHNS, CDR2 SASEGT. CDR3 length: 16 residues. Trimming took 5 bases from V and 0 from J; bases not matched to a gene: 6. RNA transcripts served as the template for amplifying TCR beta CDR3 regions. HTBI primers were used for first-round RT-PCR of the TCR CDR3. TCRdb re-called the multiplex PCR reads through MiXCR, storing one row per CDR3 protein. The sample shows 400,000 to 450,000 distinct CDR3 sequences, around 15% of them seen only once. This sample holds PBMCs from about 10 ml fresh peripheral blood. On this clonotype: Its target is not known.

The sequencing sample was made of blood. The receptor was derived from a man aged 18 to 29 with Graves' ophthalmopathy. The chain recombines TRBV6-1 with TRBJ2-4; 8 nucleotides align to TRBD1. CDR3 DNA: TGTGCCAGCAGTCCAGACAGGGGACTAGCCAAAAACATTCAGTACTTC. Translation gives CASSPDRGLAKNIQYF.